A single sample gave rise to the 30 T cell receptor beta chains below, sequenced in a study of cytomegalovirus exposure and HLA in healthy donors (dated by TCRdb to 2016 to 2017). Receptor amplification or capture employed the immunoSEQ multiplex PCR assay. A mixture of 60 forward primers for TCR Vbeta segments and 13 reverse primers for TCR Jbeta segments was used in the multiplex PCR. Entries here come from immuneACCESS through TCRdb and include only in-frame sequences with V and J called. Some clones fail to appear in such tables; in the studies checked, an unresolved V gene covers under half of the shortfall, and the cause of the remainder is unknown. This sample gives about 160,000 clones in total; over 70% of them show up just once. Of the sample, around 7% falls within the top ten clones. The sequenced sample was PBMCs. These receptors all come from a woman in her forties in good health and CMV-seropositive.

The genes are TRBV7-9 and TRBJ1-1; D gene unclear. The germline gives CDR1 SEHNR, CDR2 FQNEAQ (reference sequence). The CDR3 covers 12 residues. V lost 6 bases and J lost 8, with 13 bases in between. CDR3: CASRQSQAEAFF. The CDR3, as DNA: TGTGCCAGCAGACAATCTCAGGCGGAAGCTTTCTTT.

This sequence joins TRBV5-1 and TRBJ2-1, with 7 bases aligning to TRBD1. The J segment lost 5 bases and the V segment lost 0 bases, leaving 5 bases of the junction unmatched. Germline CDR1 reads SGHRS; CDR2 reads YFSETQ. This CDR3 has 15 amino acids. The CDR3: CASSLGGTADNEQFF. CDR3 nucleotides: TGCGCCAGCAGCTTGGGAGGGACAGCAGACAATGAGCAGTTCTTC.

The chain combines TRBV5-1 with TRBJ1-2, with TRBD1 matching over 8 bases. The CDR3 extends over 16 amino acids. Germline trimming cut 3 bases from V and 4 bases from J; bases unmatched to any gene: 11. Germline CDR1 is SGHRS and CDR2 is YFSETQ. The CDR3 here is CASSSYTGGPFYGYTF. The CDR3 nucleotides are TGCGCCAGCAGCTCTTATACAGGGGGGCCCTTCTATGGCTACACCTTC.

This clone has only a few counts. This rearrangement joins TRBV7-3 to TRBJ2-3, with a weak D call TRBD2 (5 bases). Trimming left V 5 bases short and J 7 bases short, with 16 bases between. This CDR3 has 14 amino acids. Germline V lookup: CDR1 SGHTA, CDR2 FQGTGA. The CDR3 sequence: CASSQLPGSNTQYF. The DNA for the CDR3 is TGTGCCAGCAGCCAATTGCCGGGGTCGAATACGCAGTATTTT. The entire variable domain, with the rest obtained from reference TRBV7-3 and TRBJ2-3, is as follows: GAGVSQTPSNKVTEKGKYVELRCDPISGHTALYWYRQSLGQGPEFLIYFQGTGAADDSGLPNDRFFAVRPEGSVSTLKIQRTERGDSAVYLCASSQLPGSNTQYFGPGTRLTVL.

This clone was seen only a few times. V and J are TRBV21-1 and TRBJ2-5; the table's TRBD2 call for D was not verified on the DNA. TRBV21-1 represents a pseudogene. The CDR3 is 13 residues long. CDR3 sequence reads: CASSIWRQETQYF. CDR3 nucleotides: TGTGCCAGCAGCATATGGAGACAAGAGACCCAGTACTTC.

This chain uses TRBV5-4 with TRBJ1-3; possibly TRBD1 for D (6 bases). V gave up 4 bases and J gave up 6 bases, with 14 bases separating them. Looked up from germline, CDR1 is SGHNT and CDR2 is YYREEE (reference sequence). CDR3 size: 14 residues. CDR3 DNA: TGTGCCAGCAGCGTGGACAGCATGCTAAACACCATATATTTT. Translated: CASSVDSMLNTIYF.

This clone was detected once. The chain carries TRBV6-5 and TRBJ1-2, with D possibly matching TRBD1 (6 bases). CDR1 and CDR2 (germline): MNHEY, SVGAGI. Deletions cut 6 bases from V and 2 bases from J, with 13 bases between. The CDR3 totals 14 residues. The CDR3: CASRRFGQNYGYTF. Written as DNA, the CDR3 is TGTGCCAGCAGGCGGTTCGGACAGAACTATGGCTACACCTTC.

This clone appeared once. This CDR3 reads CASPGLAAYEQFF. In nucleotides, the CDR3 is TGTGCCAGCCCCGGACTAGCAGCTTATGAGCAGTTCTTC. The chain carries TRBV6-1 and TRBJ2-1, with TRBD2 matching over 8 bases. The CDR3 has 13 residues. Germline-derived CDR1 and CDR2 are MNHNS and SASEGT. V lost 8 bases, J lost 8 bases, and 8 bases stayed unmatched.

The rearrangement links TRBV10-3 to TRBJ2-3; 8 bases match TRBD1. This CDR3 is built from 12 residues. Germline V gene lookup returns CDR1 ENHRY and CDR2 SYGVKD. V was clipped by 7 bases and J by 15 bases; unmatched bases: 12. The DNA for the CDR3 is TGTGCCATCACCCCTACGGGACAGGAGCGATATTTT. It translates to CAITPTGQERYF.

The table lists this clone with a few counts. This sequence joins TRBV15 and TRBJ1-6; unclear D gene. V lost 3 bases, J lost 7 bases, and 7 bases lay in between. Looked up from germline, CDR1 is LNHNV and CDR2 is YYDKDF (reference sequence). The CDR3 sequence is 13 residues long. The CDR3, as DNA: TGTGCCACCAGCAGGGCAAACAATTCACCCCTCCACTTT. It yields the protein CATSRANNSPLHF.

The rearrangement uses TRBV6-6 and TRBJ2-7, with TRBD1 identical over 7 bases. Looked up from germline, CDR1 is MNHNY and CDR2 is SVGAGI (reference sequence). This CDR3 is built from 15 residues. V dropped 6 bases and J dropped 1; count of bases not matched to a gene: 9. CDR3: CASSQPNRGSYEQYF. The CDR3 nucleotides read TGTGCCAGCAGCCAACCTAACAGGGGTTCCTACGAGCAGTACTTC.

J is TRBJ1-4 and V is TRBV7-9; TRBD1 agrees at 9 bases. Losses at the gene ends were 5 bases for V and 10 bases for J; bases not matched to a gene: 8. The germline V gene encodes CDR1 SEHNR and CDR2 FQNEAQ (reference sequence). The CDR3 is made up of 14 amino acids. The CDR3 reads CASSNDRGEGKLFF. The CDR3 coding sequence is TGTGCCAGCAGCAACGACAGGGGGGAAGGAAAACTGTTTTTT.

This clone was seen a handful of times. The rearrangement joins TRBV15 to TRBJ1-1; D unresolved. The CDR3 length is 15 residues. Trimming left V 2 bases short and J 1 base short, with 11 bases between. Per germline, CDR1 LNHNV and CDR2 YYDKDF (reference sequence). CDR3 bases: TGTGCCACCAGCAGAAAAATGGGCCAGAACACTGAAGCTTTCTTT. Amino acid sequence: CATSRKMGQNTEAFF.

The chain uses TRBV7-6 and TRBJ2-3; 7 bases line up with TRBD2. The CDR3 is made up of 14 amino acids. Germline CDR1 is SGHVS and CDR2 is FNYEAQ. Unmatched junction bases numbered 1, after V lost 4 bases and J lost 0 bases. CDR3 region: CASSWGGSTDTQYF. CDR3 DNA sequence: TGTGCCAGCAGCTGGGGGGGGAGCACAGATACGCAGTATTTT.

The chain links TRBV7-9 to TRBJ1-5; D gene ambiguous. There are 13 residues in the CDR3. Germline values: CDR1 SEHNR, CDR2 FQNEAQ (reference sequence). The ends were cut back, 5 bases at V and 5 bases at J, with 10 bases in the middle. Here the CDR3 DNA reads TGTGCCAGCAGCCCGCTAGGCGATCAGCCCCAGCATTTT. Its translation: CASSPLGDQPQHF. The full variable domain, with the rest looked up from reference TRBV7-9 and TRBJ1-5, is DTGVSQNPRHKITKRGQNVTFRCDPISEHNRLYWYRQTLGQGPEFLTYFQNEAQLEKSRLLSDRFSAERPKGSFSTLEIQRTEQGDSAMYLCASSPLGDQPQHFGDGTRLSIL.

The V gene is TRBV5-4, the J gene TRBJ2-2; D is possibly TRBD2 (6 bases). V was pared by 4 bases and J by 4 bases, with 14 bases between. This CDR3 has 15 residues. Germline V CDR1 and CDR2: SGHNT, YYREEE (reference sequence). The CDR3 coding sequence is TGTGCCAGCAGCGTGGACGGGGGAGGCACCGGGGAGCTGTTTTTT. Its translation: CASSVDGGGTGELFF.

This chain uses TRBV5-1 with TRBJ2-3; D call uncertain. Germline loops: CDR1 SGHRS, CDR2 YFSETQ. V was shortened by 0 bases and J by 3 bases, with 11 bases between the two germline ends. There are 15 residues in the CDR3. The CDR3 nucleotides read TGCGCCAGCAGCTTGGTAGATGGAGAAACAGATACGCAGTATTTT. This codes for CASSLVDGETDTQYF.

The V and J genes are TRBV4-2 and TRBJ2-7, with 9 bases fitting TRBD2. The CDR3 consists of 18 residues. V trimming: 4 bases; J trimming: 3 bases; junction bases outside the gene matches: 16. Germline V gives CDR1 LGHNA, CDR2 YNFKEQ. As DNA, the CDR3 is TGTGCCAGCAGCCTATCGGAAATTAGCGGGGGCCCAGGCTACGAGCAGTACTTC. Protein product: CASSLSEISGGPGYEQYF.

The chain couples TRBV19 to TRBJ1-6, with D perhaps matching TRBD1 (6 bases). The CDR3 is made up of 16 amino acids. Germline CDR1 and CDR2: LNHDA and SQIVND (reference sequence). Trimming shortened V by 6 bases and J by 0 bases, and 12 bases separated the two germline ends. CDR3 DNA: TGTGCCAGTAGCCCCGACAGGAGCTCCTATAATTCACCCCTCCACTTT. Amino acid sequence: CASSPDRSSYNSPLHF.

The chain recombines TRBV30 with TRBJ1-6; TRBD1 matches at 8 bases. CDR3 size: 16 residues. V lost 3 bases, J lost 7 bases, and 11 bases stayed unmatched. CDR1 and CDR2 from the germline V gene are GTSNPN and SVGIG (reference sequence). CDR3 DNA: TGTGCCTGGAGACCCCGGACAGGGTCCCGGAATTCACCCCTCCACTTT. Residues: CAWRPRTGSRNSPLHF.

This clone turned up a few times. This rearrangement joins TRBV27 to TRBJ2-5; TRBD2 aligns across 15 bases. CDR1 and CDR2 from the germline V gene are MNHEY and SMNVEV (reference sequence). With V trimmed by 1 base and J by 6 bases, 6 bases remained unmatched. This CDR3 has 17 amino acids. CDR3 DNA sequence: TGTGCCAGCAGTTTATATACCGGGACTAGCGGGGGGAAGACCCAGTACTTC. Amino acids: CASSLYTGTSGGKTQYF.

This clone was found a few times. One end of the junction does not line up with germline, which may come from a read error. This chain joins TRBV28 and TRBJ2-7, with TRBD2 matching over 7 bases. The CDR3 spans 16 residues. Germline V gene data show CDR1 as MDHEN and CDR2 as SYDVKM. The CDR3 loop is CASRPYARGSSHEQYF. As DNA, the CDR3 is TGTGCCAGCAGGCCATACGCGCGGGGGAGCTCCCACGAGCAGTACTTC.

The CDR3: CASSRDRNTEAFF. Written as DNA, the CDR3 is TGTGCCAGCTCCCGGGACAGGAACACTGAAGCTTTCTTT. The J gene is TRBJ1-1, the V gene TRBV6-4; 7 bases line up with TRBD1. CDR3 length: 13 residues. The J segment lost 1 base and the V segment lost 8 bases, leaving 4 bases of the junction unmatched. The germline CDR1 and CDR2 sequences are MRHNA and SNTAGT.

The chain recombines TRBV14 with TRBJ2-2, with 10 bases fitting TRBD2. Unmatched junction bases numbered 6, after V lost 4 bases and J lost 7 bases. The CDR3 spans 15 residues. Germline lookup yields CDR1 SGHDN and CDR2 FVKESK. CDR3 amino acids: CASSPAGGPYGELFF. CDR3 bases: TGTGCCAGCAGCCCAGCGGGGGGGCCTTACGGGGAGCTGTTTTTT.

The rearrangement links TRBV5-4 to TRBJ1-2, with a weak D call TRBD1 (6 bases). Germline V gene lookup returns CDR1 SGHNT and CDR2 YYREEE (reference sequence). The CDR3 runs to 13 residues. V shed 1 base and J shed 6 bases, with 10 bases lying between them. The CDR3: CASSLQGRDGYTF. DNA of the CDR3: TGTGCCAGCAGCTTGCAGGGGCGGGATGGCTACACCTTC.

The gene calls are TRBV18 and TRBJ1-2, with D possibly being TRBD1 (6 bases). This CDR3 is 13 amino acids long. Between the trimmed V and J ends, which lost 3 bases and 3 bases, there was a span of 8 bases. Germline lookup yields CDR1 KGHSH and CDR2 LQKENI. The CDR3 loop reads CASSPRGDYGYTF. DNA for the CDR3: TGTGCCAGCTCACCCAGGGGTGACTATGGCTACACCTTC.

The chain couples TRBV27 to TRBJ1-1, with 12 bases fitting TRBD1. Germline lookup yields CDR1 MNHEY and CDR2 SMNVEV (reference sequence). Germline trimming cut 8 bases from V and 5 bases from J; bases unmatched to any gene: 9. The CDR3 runs 15 residues. The CDR3 nucleotides read TGTGCCAGCTCGGGACAGGGGGCATCGTGGACTGAAGCTTTCTTT. Protein: CASSGQGASWTEAFF.

The rearrangement uses TRBV10-3 and TRBJ2-3; 12 bases agree with TRBD2. After removal of 5 bases from V and 5 bases from J, the junction contained 5 bases not matched to a gene. The germline gives CDR1 ENHRY, CDR2 SYGVKD. The CDR3 totals 15 residues. CDR3 residues: CAISSSGGDKDTQYF. DNA of the CDR3: TGTGCCATCAGTTCTAGCGGGGGGGACAAAGATACGCAGTATTTT.

This clone was detected only a few times. V is TRBV7-2 and J is TRBJ1-4; possibly TRBD1 for D (5 bases). V lost 5 bases and J 2 bases, leaving 15 bases between the germline ends. CDR1 is SGHTA, CDR2 FQGNSA, per germline. This CDR3 is 16 amino acids long. The CDR3, as DNA: TGTGCCAGCAGCAGCCCGGGGGGGAGGACTAATGAAAAACTGTTTTTT. The encoded protein is CASSSPGGRTNEKLFF.

This clone was found once. J is TRBJ1-1 and V is TRBV4-2; a possible D gene is TRBD1 (6 bases). Germline V gives CDR1 LGHNA, CDR2 YNFKEQ. The ends were cut back, 2 bases at V and 6 bases at J, with 19 bases in the middle. This CDR3 is built from 16 residues. CDR3 sequence (DNA): TGTGCCAGCAGCCAAAATTACCCCAGGGGTAGGCCTGAAGCTTTCTTT. Translating it yields CASSQNYPRGRPEAFF.